A single count supports the clone carrying this T cell receptor (beta chain). The sample comes from a study of blood T cell repertoires in COVID-19. Source study methods: Counts of nucleated cells, estimated from reference gene primer amplification, were obtained. Some clones are missing from TCRdb's copy, which holds only in-frame ones; the method was immunoSEQ multiplex PCR. V and J calls and clone size come straight from that table; D and trimming were deduced from the DNA. Among approximately 280,000 clones listed, approximately 90% were seen once. Clinical history as reported by participants underpinned cohort assignment. Material: PBMCs or T cells enriched from blood (not recorded which). The sequence came from a woman aged 40 to 55 who had recovered from COVID-19.

CDR3 sequence reads: CASSLVPGSYEQYF. The DNA for the CDR3 is TGTGCCAGCAGCTTAGTTCCAGGCTCCTACGAGCAGTACTTC. The chain employs TRBV7-8 and TRBJ2-7, with D unclear. Trimming removed 1 base from V and 0 bases from J, with 7 bases in between. The length of the CDR3 is 14 residues. Germline V gene lookup returns CDR1 SGHVS and CDR2 FQNEAQ.